Listed below are T cell receptor beta chains from one sample, sequenced in a study of blood T cells in healthy people across ages. TCRdb re-called the 5' RACE reads with MiXCR, one entry per CDR3 protein. The sample shows roughly 1,300,000 distinct CDR3 sequences, approximately 63% of them seen only once. Material for sequencing was blood. Every receptor here comes from a man between 18 and 35 years old in good health. The CDR3 runs from the conserved cysteine through the conserved F or W. The order of the fields is D gene, V gene, J gene, clone size, CDR3 DNA, CDR3 protein. The D gene is left open where the match is weak. A clone size is listed for some rows: how often the clone was seen (once, few, many), or a class if it is expanded.

d_gene: NA
v_gene: TRBV7-2
j_gene: TRBJ2-7
abundance: NA
CDR3nt: TGTGCCAGCAGCTTCCGACAATCAGTTTTTCGGAACTACGAGCAGTACTTC
CDR3aa: CASSFRQSVFRNYEQYF

d_gene: TRBD1
v_gene: TRBV4-1
j_gene: TRBJ1-5
abundance: NA
CDR3nt: TGCGCCAGCAGCCAGGGACAGGGGGCCCTAAATCAGCCCCAGCATTTT
CDR3aa: CASSQGQGALNQPQHF

d_gene: NA
v_gene: TRBV6-2/TRBV6-3
j_gene: TRBJ1-5
abundance: NA
CDR3nt: TGTGCCAGCAGAGGGGACCTGTATAGCAATCAGCCCCAGCATTTT
CDR3aa: CASRGDLYSNQPQHF

d_gene: NA
v_gene: TRBV7-2
j_gene: TRBJ2-5
abundance: NA
CDR3nt: TGTGCCAGCAGCTTAGGTCCCTTAATAGAGACCCAGTACTTC
CDR3aa: CASSLGPLIETQYF

d_gene: TRBD2
v_gene: TRBV6-2/TRBV6-3
j_gene: TRBJ2-1
abundance: NA
CDR3nt: TGTGCCAGCAGTTACTCAACCACTAGCGGGGGGGCCTGGGGACAGTTCTTC
CDR3aa: CASSYSTTSGGAWGQFF

d_gene: NA
v_gene: TRBV7-9
j_gene: TRBJ2-7
abundance: NA
CDR3nt: TGTGCCAGCAGCCCCACACTCGGACGGTCCTACGAGCAGTACTTC
CDR3aa: CASSPTLGRSYEQYF

d_gene: TRBD1
v_gene: TRBV20-1
j_gene: TRBJ1-2
abundance: NA
CDR3nt: TGCAGTGCTTACAGGGGGCAAGGCTACACCTTC
CDR3aa: CSAYRGQGYTF

d_gene: NA
v_gene: TRBV29-1
j_gene: TRBJ1-2
abundance: few
CDR3nt: TGCAGCGCCTGGGACACGAACTATGGCTACACCTTC
CDR3aa: CSAWDTNYGYTF

d_gene: TRBD2
v_gene: TRBV20-1
j_gene: TRBJ2-1
abundance: NA
CDR3nt: TGCAGTGCTCTTCTAGCGGCTATACAGAATGAGCAGTTCTTC
CDR3aa: CSALLAAIQNEQFF

d_gene: NA
v_gene: TRBV4-3
j_gene: TRBJ1-1
abundance: NA
CDR3nt: TGCGCCAGCAGCCAAGACGGCGGAGGCGGGGCGGGGGACTACACTGAAGCTTTCTTT
CDR3aa: CASSQDGGGGAGDYTEAFF

d_gene: NA
v_gene: TRBV6-5
j_gene: TRBJ2-2
abundance: NA
CDR3nt: TGTGCCAGCTGTTTGGCAGGGGGGGCCGGGGAGCTGTTTTTT
CDR3aa: CASCLAGGAGELFF

d_gene: NA
v_gene: TRBV7-8
j_gene: TRBJ1-4
abundance: NA
CDR3nt: TGTGCCAGCAGCTTAATTCCCCCTAGGGAAGCAACTAATGAAAAACTGTTTTTT
CDR3aa: CASSLIPPREATNEKLFF

d_gene: TRBD2
v_gene: TRBV29-1
j_gene: TRBJ2-1
abundance: few
CDR3nt: TGCAGCGTTGAAGATCTTGAAGGGCTAGCGGGGGGTCCAGAGCAGTTCTTC
CDR3aa: CSVEDLEGLAGGPEQFF

d_gene: TRBD1
v_gene: TRBV20-1
j_gene: TRBJ1-2
abundance: NA
CDR3nt: TGCAGTGCCATTCCCCCGGACAGGTTTGATGGCTACACCTTC
CDR3aa: CSAIPPDRFDGYTF

d_gene: TRBD1
v_gene: TRBV7-2
j_gene: TRBJ2-5
abundance: NA
CDR3nt: TGTGCCAGCAGCTACGCGCTGGGACAGGGTATTGAGACCCAGTACTTC
CDR3aa: CASSYALGQGIETQYF

d_gene: TRBD1
v_gene: TRBV7-9
j_gene: TRBJ2-7
abundance: once
CDR3nt: TGTGCCAGCAGCTCCGGGACAGGGGGTTTTTCGGGCTACGAGCAGTACTTC
CDR3aa: CASSSGTGGFSGYEQYF

d_gene: TRBD1
v_gene: TRBV29-1
j_gene: TRBJ2-2
abundance: NA
CDR3nt: TGCAGCGTTGGCAGGGGGCCGGGCACCGGGGAGCTGTTTTTT
CDR3aa: CSVGRGPGTGELFF

d_gene: NA
v_gene: TRBV25-1
j_gene: TRBJ2-5
abundance: NA
CDR3nt: TGTGCCAGCAGTGAATATGGCGGGTACCAAGAGACCCTGTACTTC
CDR3aa: CASSEYGGYQETLYF

d_gene: TRBD1
v_gene: TRBV28
j_gene: TRBJ1-1
abundance: NA
CDR3nt: TGTGCCAGCAGGCCAGGGGGGCAAATGGAAGCTTTCTTT
CDR3aa: CASRPGGQMEAFF

d_gene: NA
v_gene: TRBV7-9
j_gene: TRBJ2-1
abundance: NA
CDR3nt: TGTGCCAGCAGCTTAATGGGGAACAATGAGCAGTTCTTC
CDR3aa: CASSLMGNNEQFF

d_gene: TRBD2
v_gene: TRBV7-2
j_gene: TRBJ2-1
abundance: once
CDR3nt: TGTGCCAGCAGTTCCACTAGCGGGAGTTTTAAGGGTGAGCAGTTCTTC
CDR3aa: CASSSTSGSFKGEQFF

d_gene: TRBD1
v_gene: TRBV20-1
j_gene: TRBJ1-4
abundance: NA
CDR3nt: TGCAGTGCTAGGAGACAGGGCCATGAAAAACTGTTTTTT
CDR3aa: CSARRQGHEKLFF

d_gene: TRBD1
v_gene: TRBV12-3/TRBV12-4
j_gene: TRBJ2-7
abundance: NA
CDR3nt: TGTGCCAGCGCTGCCAGGGGGAACGAGCAGTACTTC
CDR3aa: CASAARGNEQYF

d_gene: TRBD2
v_gene: TRBV7-6
j_gene: TRBJ2-3
abundance: NA
CDR3nt: TGTGCCAGCAGCTCAACTAGCGGGAGGTTCAATACGCAGTATTTT
CDR3aa: CASSSTSGRFNTQYF

d_gene: NA
v_gene: TRBV21-1
j_gene: TRBJ2-1
abundance: once
CDR3nt: TGTGCCAGCAGCAAAGCCAGAGGGGAGGAGGATCGGAATGAGCAGTTCTTC
CDR3aa: CASSKARGEEDRNEQFF

d_gene: TRBD2
v_gene: TRBV6-2/TRBV6-3
j_gene: TRBJ2-3
abundance: NA
CDR3nt: TGTGCCAGCAGTTACGAAGCGGGGGAGGGGCTGAGCACAGATACGCAGTATTTT
CDR3aa: CASSYEAGEGLSTDTQYF

d_gene: TRBD1
v_gene: TRBV20-1
j_gene: TRBJ1-2
abundance: NA
CDR3nt: TGCAGTGCTAAAAGGACAGGGCACTATGGCTACACCTTC
CDR3aa: CSAKRTGHYGYTF

d_gene: NA
v_gene: TRBV12-3/TRBV12-4
j_gene: TRBJ2-4
abundance: few
CDR3nt: TGTGCCAGCAGTCCGGGGATGCCCAAAAACATTCAGTACTTC
CDR3aa: CASSPGMPKNIQYF

d_gene: NA
v_gene: TRBV9
j_gene: TRBJ1-2
abundance: few
CDR3nt: TGTGCCAGCAGCCCCGACTTGGAGGACCGACCATTCTATGGCTACACCTTC
CDR3aa: CASSPDLEDRPFYGYTF

d_gene: NA
v_gene: TRBV29-1
j_gene: TRBJ1-1
abundance: few
CDR3nt: TGCAGCGCGTTCTCCCCGCGGGTACGGACTGAAGCTTTCTTT
CDR3aa: CSAFSPRVRTEAFF

d_gene: NA
v_gene: TRBV4-1
j_gene: TRBJ1-2
abundance: NA
CDR3nt: TGCGCCAGCAGCCAAGATCTCACAGGCGATGGCTACACCTTC
CDR3aa: CASSQDLTGDGYTF

d_gene: TRBD2
v_gene: TRBV7-9
j_gene: TRBJ2-1
abundance: NA
CDR3nt: TGTGCCAGCACTACTAGCGGGAGGGACGATGAGCAGTTCTTC
CDR3aa: CASTTSGRDDEQFF

d_gene: NA
v_gene: TRBV5-5
j_gene: TRBJ2-2
abundance: NA
CDR3nt: TGTGCCAGCAGCTGGATGCCAACACGGAACACCGGGGAGCTGTTTTTT
CDR3aa: CASSWMPTRNTGELFF

d_gene: NA
v_gene: TRBV4-1
j_gene: TRBJ2-1
abundance: few
CDR3nt: TGCGCCAGCAGTCAAGTCCAGGGCCACAATGAGCAGTTCTTC
CDR3aa: CASSQVQGHNEQFF

d_gene: TRBD1
v_gene: TRBV20-1
j_gene: TRBJ2-7
abundance: NA
CDR3nt: TGCAGTGGACAGGGAGTTTTCTACGAGCAGTACTTC
CDR3aa: CSGQGVFYEQYF

d_gene: TRBD1
v_gene: TRBV6-6
j_gene: TRBJ1-2
abundance: many
CDR3nt: TGTGCCACCGTCGGACAGGGTAATGGCTACACCTTC
CDR3aa: CATVGQGNGYTF

d_gene: NA
v_gene: TRBV7-2
j_gene: TRBJ2-2
abundance: few
CDR3nt: TGTGCCAGCAGCTTAGTGGGGCCCGGGGAGCTGTTTTTT
CDR3aa: CASSLVGPGELFF

d_gene: NA
v_gene: TRBV5-1
j_gene: TRBJ1-1
abundance: NA
CDR3nt: TGCGCCAGCAGCCCCCCGGCTGTGAACACTGAGGCTTTCTTT
CDR3aa: CASSPPAVNTEAFF

d_gene: TRBD2
v_gene: TRBV12-5
j_gene: TRBJ2-1
abundance: NA
CDR3nt: TGTGCTAGTGGTTACCGTGAAGCGGGGCTCAGCTCCTACAATGAGCAGTTCTTC
CDR3aa: CASGYREAGLSSYNEQFF

d_gene: TRBD1
v_gene: TRBV6-5
j_gene: TRBJ2-4
abundance: NA
CDR3nt: TGTGCCAGCAAGGACAGGGGCAAAAACATTCAGTACTTC
CDR3aa: CASKDRGKNIQYF

d_gene: NA
v_gene: TRBV30
j_gene: TRBJ1-2
abundance: NA
CDR3nt: TGTGCCTGGAGTGTACAGGGTAGGCACTATGGCTACACCTTC
CDR3aa: CAWSVQGRHYGYTF

d_gene: TRBD2
v_gene: TRBV13
j_gene: TRBJ2-7
abundance: many
CDR3nt: TGTGCCACCACCGGGACTAGTCGTGGGTACGAGCAGTACTTC
CDR3aa: CATTGTSRGYEQYF

d_gene: TRBD2
v_gene: TRBV18
j_gene: TRBJ2-1
abundance: NA
CDR3nt: TGTGCCAGCTCACGAGGCGGGAGCCTTAATGAGCAGTTCTTC
CDR3aa: CASSRGGSLNEQFF

d_gene: NA
v_gene: TRBV28
j_gene: TRBJ2-7
abundance: NA
CDR3nt: TGTGCCAGCAGTTCAGTACTCTACGAGCAGTACTTC
CDR3aa: CASSSVLYEQYF

d_gene: TRBD2
v_gene: TRBV10-3
j_gene: TRBJ2-3
abundance: many
CDR3nt: TGTGCCATCAGTGAGCCTATACAGGGACTAGCGGGAGAGGGAACAGATACGCAGTATTTT
CDR3aa: CAISEPIQGLAGEGTDTQYF

d_gene: TRBD1
v_gene: TRBV5-6
j_gene: TRBJ1-4
abundance: NA
CDR3nt: TGTGCCAGCAGCCCCGGGACAGGGAAACTGTTTTTT
CDR3aa: CASSPGTGKLFF

d_gene: NA
v_gene: TRBV12-3/TRBV12-4
j_gene: TRBJ2-3
abundance: NA
CDR3nt: TGTGCCAGCAGTTTATCCACAGGGTTTTCAGGCACAGATACGCAGTATTTT
CDR3aa: CASSLSTGFSGTDTQYF

d_gene: NA
v_gene: TRBV12-3/TRBV12-4
j_gene: TRBJ1-2
abundance: NA
CDR3nt: TGTGCCAGCAGTTTCGGGGCCAAGGGCTATGGCTACACCTTC
CDR3aa: CASSFGAKGYGYTF

d_gene: TRBD2
v_gene: TRBV19
j_gene: TRBJ2-1
abundance: NA
CDR3nt: TGTGCCAGTAGCATAGCGGGACTCAATGAGCAGTTCTTC
CDR3aa: CASSIAGLNEQFF

d_gene: TRBD2
v_gene: TRBV4-3
j_gene: TRBJ2-1
abundance: NA
CDR3nt: TGCGCCAGCAGCCAGGTAGCGGGGAAGCAGTTCTTC
CDR3aa: CASSQVAGKQFF

d_gene: NA
v_gene: TRBV7-2
j_gene: TRBJ2-7
abundance: NA
CDR3nt: TGTGCCAGCAGCTGGTTAAGCTCCTACGAGCAGTACTTC
CDR3aa: CASSWLSSYEQYF